Shown below are 5 T cell receptor beta chains from a single sample sequenced in a study of T cells in Graves' hyperthyroidism and ophthalmopathy. There were TCR beta CDR3 regions amplified from RNA transcripts. HTBI primers were used for first-round RT-PCR of the TCR CDR3. MiXCR was run by TCRdb on the multiplex PCR reads, yielding one entry per CDR3 protein. Among about half a million distinct CDR3 sequences listed, roughly 20% were seen once. What was sequenced was blood. The receptors were sampled from a man aged 18-30 years with Graves' hyperthyroidism.

This clonotype was observed a handful of times. The chain links TRBV12-3 or TRBV12-4 to TRBJ1-2; no clear D gene. Trimming removed 3 bases from V and 4 bases from J, with 12 bases in between. The CDR3 has 14 residues. CDR3 DNA sequence: TGTGCCAGCAGTTTTAGTTTGGATACCTATGGCTACACCTTC. This gives the protein CASSFSLDTYGYTF.

This clonotype has ten or more counts. The CDR3 DNA reads TGTGCCAGCAGTTACTCGATCCGGACAGACGAAACTCCTTCCTACGAGCAGTACTTC. Its protein is CASSYSIRTDETPSYEQYF. This chain connects TRBV6-2 or TRBV6-3 to TRBJ2-7, with a weak D call TRBD1 (6 bases). This CDR3 comprises 19 residues. CDR1 is MNHEY, CDR2 SVGEGT, per germline. V gave up 0 bases and J gave up 1 base, with 22 bases separating them.

The rearrangement joins TRBV7-9 to TRBJ1-5; 9 bases align to TRBD1. The germline CDR1 and CDR2 sequences are SEHNR and FQNEAQ (reference sequence). This CDR3 comprises 14 residues. Germline trimming cut 4 bases from V and 9 bases from J; bases unmatched to any gene: 7. The CDR3 sequence: CASSSGQGSSPQHF. The CDR3 DNA reads TGTGCCAGCAGCTCGGGACAGGGCTCGTCGCCCCAGCATTTT.

This clonotype was observed at least ten times. The chain recombines TRBV28 with TRBJ2-7; 7 bases map to TRBD2. V trimming: 8 bases; J trimming: 2 bases; junction bases outside the gene matches: 12. Germline V gene lookup returns CDR1 MDHEN and CDR2 SYDVKM. There are 15 residues in the CDR3. The chain's CDR3 is CASVTRAGPAYEQYF. DNA of the CDR3: TGTGCCAGCGTCACAAGAGCGGGGCCAGCCTACGAGCAGTACTTC.

This clonotype has only one observation. J is TRBJ2-7 and V is TRBV6-5, with D possibly TRBD1 on 6 matching bases. The CDR3 is 15 residues long. The V gene's germline CDR1 is MNHEY and CDR2 SVGAGI. Between the trimmed V and J ends, which lost 3 bases and 6 bases, there was a span of 18 bases. The CDR3: CASSYQLGTPGEQYF. The CDR3 DNA is TGTGCCAGCAGTTATCAGTTAGGGACACCGGGCGAGCAGTACTTC.